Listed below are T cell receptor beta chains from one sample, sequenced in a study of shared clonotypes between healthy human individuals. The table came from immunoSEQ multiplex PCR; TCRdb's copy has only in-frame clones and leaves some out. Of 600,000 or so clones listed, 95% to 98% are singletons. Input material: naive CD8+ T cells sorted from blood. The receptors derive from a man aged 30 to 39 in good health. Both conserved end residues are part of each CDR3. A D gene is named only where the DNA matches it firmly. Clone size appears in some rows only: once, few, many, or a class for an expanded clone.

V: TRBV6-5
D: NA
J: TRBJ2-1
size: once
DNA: TGTGCCAGCAGTCAGACTCTCTCCTACAATGAGCAGTTCTTC
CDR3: CASSQTLSYNEQFF

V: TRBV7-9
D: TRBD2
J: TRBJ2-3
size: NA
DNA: TGTGCCAGCAGCCCTATGGGGACTAGCGGGAGACCCACAGATACGCAGTATTTT
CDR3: CASSPMGTSGRPTDTQYF

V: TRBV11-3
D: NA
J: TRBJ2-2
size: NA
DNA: TGTGCCAGCAGCTCAGGGGAGACCGGGGAGCTGTTTTTT
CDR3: CASSSGETGELFF

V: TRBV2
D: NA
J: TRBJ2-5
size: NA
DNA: TGTGCCAGCAGGGTGGCCAGTCAAGAGACCCAGTACTTC
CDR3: CASRVASQETQYF

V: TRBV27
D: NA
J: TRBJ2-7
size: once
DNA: TGTGCCAGCAGTGCCGCTAGCGACGAGCAGTACTTC
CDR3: CASSAASDEQYF

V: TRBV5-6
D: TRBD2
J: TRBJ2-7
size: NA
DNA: TGTGCCAGCAGTGCTAGCGGGTTCGGCGAGCAGTACTTC
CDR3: CASSASGFGEQYF

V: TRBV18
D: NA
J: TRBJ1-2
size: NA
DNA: TGTGCCAGCTCACCGATCGGAGGGTTCGACTATGGCTACACCTTC
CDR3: CASSPIGGFDYGYTF

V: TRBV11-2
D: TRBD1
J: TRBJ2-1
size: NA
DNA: TGTGCCAGCAGCCCGGGACAGGGGAACAATGAGCAGTTCTTC
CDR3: CASSPGQGNNEQFF

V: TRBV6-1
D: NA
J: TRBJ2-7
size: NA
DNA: TGTGCCAGCAGTGAAAAGTCGGGGGCAAACTCCTACGAGCAGTACTTC
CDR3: CASSEKSGANSYEQYF

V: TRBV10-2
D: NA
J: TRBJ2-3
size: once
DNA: TGCGCCAGCAGTGACACCGCAGATACGCAGTATTTT
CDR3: CASSDTADTQYF

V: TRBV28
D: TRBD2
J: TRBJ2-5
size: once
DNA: TGTGCCAGCAGTCCTAGCGGGAGTCGGCTTCAAGAGACCCAGTACTTC
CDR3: CASSPSGSRLQETQYF

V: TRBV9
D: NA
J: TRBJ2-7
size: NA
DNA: TGTGCCAGCAGTCACGGGGACGAGCAGTACTTC
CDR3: CASSHGDEQYF

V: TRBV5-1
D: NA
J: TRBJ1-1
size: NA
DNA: TGCGCCAGCAGTCAAAGGGAATACACTGAAGCTTTCTTT
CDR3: CASSQREYTEAFF

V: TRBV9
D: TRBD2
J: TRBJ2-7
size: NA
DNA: TGTGCCAGCAGTGAGTCAGGTGGACTAGCGCACGAGCAGTACTTC
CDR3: CASSESGGLAHEQYF

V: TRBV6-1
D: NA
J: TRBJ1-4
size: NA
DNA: TGTGCCAGCAGTGAAGAAAACAGCTCCAATGAAAAACTGTTTTTT
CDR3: CASSEENSSNEKLFF

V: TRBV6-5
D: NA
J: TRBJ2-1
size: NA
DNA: TGTGCCAGCGGGAGACAGTCCTACAATGAGCAGTTCTTC
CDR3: CASGRQSYNEQFF

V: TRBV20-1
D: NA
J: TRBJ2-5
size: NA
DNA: TGCAGTGCTTGGGACCAAGAGACCCAGTACTTC
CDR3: CSAWDQETQYF

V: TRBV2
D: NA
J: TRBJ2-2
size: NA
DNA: TGTGCCAGCCGTGGGGACACCGGGGAGCTGTTTTTT
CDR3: CASRGDTGELFF

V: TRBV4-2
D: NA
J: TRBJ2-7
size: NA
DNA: TGTGCCAGCAGCCAAGAAAACAGAGACTACGAGCAGTACTTC
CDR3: CASSQENRDYEQYF

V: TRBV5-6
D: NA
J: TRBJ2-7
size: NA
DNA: TGTGCCAGCCGCTCCCATCGGGGACTCACCTACGAGCAGTACTTC
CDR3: CASRSHRGLTYEQYF

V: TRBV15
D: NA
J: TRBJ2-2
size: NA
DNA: TGTGCCACCAGCAGAGATAGCGAGAAACTGACCGGGGAGCTGTTTTTT
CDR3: CATSRDSEKLTGELFF

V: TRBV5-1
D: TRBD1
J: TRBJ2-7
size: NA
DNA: TGCGCCAGCAGCGAAGATCCGGGACAGGGTCTCTACGAGCAGTACTTC
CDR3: CASSEDPGQGLYEQYF

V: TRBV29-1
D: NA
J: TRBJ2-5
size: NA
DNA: TGCAGCGTTGAAACGGGCCAGGACACCAGAGAGACCCAGTACTTC
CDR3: CSVETGQDTRETQYF

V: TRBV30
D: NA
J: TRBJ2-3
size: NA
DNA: TGTGCCTGGAGTGTATTTTCCGCCAGGGAGGAGAGCACAGATACGCAGTATTTT
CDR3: CAWSVFSAREESTDTQYF

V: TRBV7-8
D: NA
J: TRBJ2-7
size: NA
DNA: TGTGCCAGCAGTCAAAGTACCTACGAGCAGTACTTC
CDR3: CASSQSTYEQYF

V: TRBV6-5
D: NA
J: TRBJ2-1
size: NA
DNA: TGTGCCAGCAGTTACTCGACTGGGGTCCCGTACAATGAGCAGTTCTTC
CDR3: CASSYSTGVPYNEQFF